This TCR beta chain was captured by sequencing in a study of CDR3 diversity in severe acne. The CDR3 runs to 12 residues. Germline V gene sequence: CDR1 SGHTA, CDR2 FQGTGA. This clonotype is a singleton in its sample. Compared with germline, one end of the junction differs, possibly owing to a read error. TCRdb reprocessed the PCR reads via MiXCR and lists one record per CDR3 protein. The sample consists of tens of thousands of distinct CDR3 sequences, over 40% of them appearing once. The sample was blood. The chain recombines TRBV7-3 with TRBJ2-1; D unclear. The end of the DNA is better explained by TRBJ2-7, so the J call may be wrong. The source of this sequence is a male donor in good health, without acne. The CDR3 coding sequence is TGTGCCAGCCTTACTAACGCCTATGAGCAGTACTTC. As protein: CASLTNAYEQYF.